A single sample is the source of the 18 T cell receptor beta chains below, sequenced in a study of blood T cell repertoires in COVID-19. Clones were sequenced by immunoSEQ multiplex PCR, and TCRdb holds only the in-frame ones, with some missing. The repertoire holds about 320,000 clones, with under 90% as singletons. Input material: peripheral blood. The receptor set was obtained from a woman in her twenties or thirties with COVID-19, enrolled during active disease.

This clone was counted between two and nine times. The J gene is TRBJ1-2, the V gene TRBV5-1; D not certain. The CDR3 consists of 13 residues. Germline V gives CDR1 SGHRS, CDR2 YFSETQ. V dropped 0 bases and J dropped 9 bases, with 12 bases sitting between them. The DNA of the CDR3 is TGCGCCAGCAGCTTGGCTGGTTCTATGAGCTACACCTTC. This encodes CASSLAGSMSYTF.

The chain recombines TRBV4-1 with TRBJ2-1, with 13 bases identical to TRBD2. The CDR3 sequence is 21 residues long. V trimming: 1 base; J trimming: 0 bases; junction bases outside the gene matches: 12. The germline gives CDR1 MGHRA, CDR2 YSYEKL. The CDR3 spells CASSQGPLAGGPSLSYNEQFF. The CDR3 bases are TGCGCCAGCAGCCAAGGGCCACTAGCGGGGGGGCCTAGTCTCTCCTACAATGAGCAGTTCTTC.

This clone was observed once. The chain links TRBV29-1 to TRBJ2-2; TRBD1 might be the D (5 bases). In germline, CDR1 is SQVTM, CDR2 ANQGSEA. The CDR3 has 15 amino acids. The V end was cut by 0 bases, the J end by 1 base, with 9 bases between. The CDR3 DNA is TGCAGCGTTGAAGACGCCACAGGGAACACCGGGGAGCTGTTTTTT. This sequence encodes CSVEDATGNTGELFF.

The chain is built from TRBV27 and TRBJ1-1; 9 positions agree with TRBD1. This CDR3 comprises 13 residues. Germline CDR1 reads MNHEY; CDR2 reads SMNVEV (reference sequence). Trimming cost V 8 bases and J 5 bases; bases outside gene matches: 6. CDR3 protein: CASGQGTGTEAFF. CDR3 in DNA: TGTGCCAGCGGACAGGGGACGGGAACTGAAGCTTTCTTT.

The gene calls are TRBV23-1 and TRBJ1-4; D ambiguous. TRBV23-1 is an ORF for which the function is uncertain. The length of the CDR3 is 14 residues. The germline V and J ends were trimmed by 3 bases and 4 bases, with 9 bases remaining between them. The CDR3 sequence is CASSQSRNNEKLFF. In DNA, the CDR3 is TGCGCCAGCAGTCAGTCGCGGAATAATGAAAAACTGTTTTTT.

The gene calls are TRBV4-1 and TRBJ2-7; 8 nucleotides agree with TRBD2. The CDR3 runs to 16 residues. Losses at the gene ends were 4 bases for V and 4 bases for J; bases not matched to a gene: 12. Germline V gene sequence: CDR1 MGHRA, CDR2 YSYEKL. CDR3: CASSPRGGPGGYEQYF. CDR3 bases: TGCGCCAGCAGCCCAAGAGGGGGGCCGGGGGGGTACGAGCAGTACTTC.

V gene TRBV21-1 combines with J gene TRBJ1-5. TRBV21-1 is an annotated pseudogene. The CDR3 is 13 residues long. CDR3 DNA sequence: TGTGCCAGCCGTCCGAGGGTGGGTCAGCCCCAGCATTTT. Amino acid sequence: CASRPRVGQPQHF.

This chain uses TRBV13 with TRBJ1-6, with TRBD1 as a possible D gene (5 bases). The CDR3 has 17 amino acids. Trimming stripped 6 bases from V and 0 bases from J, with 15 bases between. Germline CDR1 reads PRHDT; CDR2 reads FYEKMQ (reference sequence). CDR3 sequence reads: CASRWGRGSSYNSPLHF. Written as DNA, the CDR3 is TGTGCCAGCAGATGGGGGAGGGGCAGCTCCTATAATTCACCCCTCCACTTT.

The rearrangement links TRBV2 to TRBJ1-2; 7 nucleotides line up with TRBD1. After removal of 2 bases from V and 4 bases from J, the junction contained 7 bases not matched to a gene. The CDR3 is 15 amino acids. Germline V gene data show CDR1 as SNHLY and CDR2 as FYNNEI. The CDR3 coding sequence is TGTGCCAGCAGTGAACGGGACAGTATAGGCTATGGCTACACCTTC. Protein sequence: CASSERDSIGYGYTF.

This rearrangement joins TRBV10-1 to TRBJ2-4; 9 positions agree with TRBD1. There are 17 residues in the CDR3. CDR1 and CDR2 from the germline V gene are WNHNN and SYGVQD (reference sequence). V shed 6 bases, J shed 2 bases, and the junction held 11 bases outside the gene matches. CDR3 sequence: CASSPGQGDWPKNIQYF. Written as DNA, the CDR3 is TGCGCCAGCAGCCCGGGACAGGGAGACTGGCCCAAAAACATTCAGTACTTC.

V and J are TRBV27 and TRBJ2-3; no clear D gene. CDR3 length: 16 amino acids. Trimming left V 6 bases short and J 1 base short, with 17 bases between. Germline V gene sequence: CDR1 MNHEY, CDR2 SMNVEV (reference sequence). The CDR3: CASSPLSPTRTDTQYF. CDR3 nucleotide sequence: TGTGCCAGCAGCCCCCTGTCCCCTACTCGCACAGATACGCAGTATTTT.

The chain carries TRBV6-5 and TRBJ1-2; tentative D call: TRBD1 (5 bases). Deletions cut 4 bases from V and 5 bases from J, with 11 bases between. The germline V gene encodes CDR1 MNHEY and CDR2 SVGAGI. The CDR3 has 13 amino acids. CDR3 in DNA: TGTGCCAGCAGTTCCCTGGACAAGTATGGCTACACCTTC. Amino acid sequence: CASSSLDKYGYTF.

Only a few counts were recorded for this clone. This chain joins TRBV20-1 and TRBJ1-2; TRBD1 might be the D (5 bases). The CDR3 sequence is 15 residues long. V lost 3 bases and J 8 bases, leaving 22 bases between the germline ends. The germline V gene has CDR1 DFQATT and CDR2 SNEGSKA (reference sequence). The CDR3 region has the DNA TGCAGTGCTAGTTCCAGGGCCCGAACTGGGGGGGGCTACACCTTC. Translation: CSASSRARTGGGYTF.

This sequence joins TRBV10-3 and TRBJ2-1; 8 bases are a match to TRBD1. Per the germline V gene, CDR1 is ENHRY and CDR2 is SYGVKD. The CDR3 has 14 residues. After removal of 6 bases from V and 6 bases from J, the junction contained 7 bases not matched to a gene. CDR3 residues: CAIRSGTGINEQFF. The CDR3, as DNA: TGTGCCATCAGATCCGGGACAGGAATCAATGAGCAGTTCTTC.

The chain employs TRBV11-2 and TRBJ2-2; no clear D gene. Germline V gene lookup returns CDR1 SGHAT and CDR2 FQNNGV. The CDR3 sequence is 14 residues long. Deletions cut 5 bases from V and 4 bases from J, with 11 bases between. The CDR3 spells CASSILSGTGELFF. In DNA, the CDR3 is TGTGCCAGCAGCATCCTTTCGGGCACCGGGGAGCTGTTTTTT.

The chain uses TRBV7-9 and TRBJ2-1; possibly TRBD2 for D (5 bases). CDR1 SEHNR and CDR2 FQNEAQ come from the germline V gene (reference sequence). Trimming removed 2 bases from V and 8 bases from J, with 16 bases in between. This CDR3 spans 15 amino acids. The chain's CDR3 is CASSLREGKKDEQFF. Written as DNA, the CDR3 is TGTGCCAGCAGCTTACGAGAGGGAAAGAAGGATGAGCAGTTCTTC.

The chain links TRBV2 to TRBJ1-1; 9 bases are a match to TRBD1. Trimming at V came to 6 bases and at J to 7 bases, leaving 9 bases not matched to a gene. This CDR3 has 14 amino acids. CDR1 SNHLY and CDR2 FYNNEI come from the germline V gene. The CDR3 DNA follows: TGTGCCAGCAGGGAGCTGGGACAGGGAATTGAAGCTTTCTTT. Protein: CASRELGQGIEAFF.

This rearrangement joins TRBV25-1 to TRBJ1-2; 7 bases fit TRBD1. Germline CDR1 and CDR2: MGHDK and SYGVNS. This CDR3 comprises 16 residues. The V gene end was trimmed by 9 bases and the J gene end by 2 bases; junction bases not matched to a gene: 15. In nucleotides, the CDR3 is TGTGCCAGGGGAGACGAACCGGGACAGACCAACTATGGCTACACCTTC. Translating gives CARGDEPGQTNYGYTF.